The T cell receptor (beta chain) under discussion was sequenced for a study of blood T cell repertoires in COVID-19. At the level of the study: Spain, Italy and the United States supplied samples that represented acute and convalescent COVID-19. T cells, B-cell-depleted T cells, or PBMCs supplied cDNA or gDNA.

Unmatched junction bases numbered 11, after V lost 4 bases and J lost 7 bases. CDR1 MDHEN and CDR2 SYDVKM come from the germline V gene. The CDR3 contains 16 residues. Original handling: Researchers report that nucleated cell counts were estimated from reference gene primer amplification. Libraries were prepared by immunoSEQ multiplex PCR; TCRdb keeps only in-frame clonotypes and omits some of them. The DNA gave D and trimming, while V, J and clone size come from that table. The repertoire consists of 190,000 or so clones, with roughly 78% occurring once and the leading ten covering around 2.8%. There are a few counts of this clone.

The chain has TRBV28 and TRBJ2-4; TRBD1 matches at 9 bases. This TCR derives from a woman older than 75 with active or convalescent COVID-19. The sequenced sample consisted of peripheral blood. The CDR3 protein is CASSSRDRVLMNIQYF. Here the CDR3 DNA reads TGTGCCAGCAGTTCCCGGGACAGGGTCCTTATGAACATTCAGTACTTC.